This T cell receptor beta chain was sequenced for a study of spatial heterogeneity in lung cancer. Study results and limitations: Tumors with more nonsynonymous mutations had more expanded intratumoral alpha and beta TCRs.

The CDR3 extends over 16 amino acids. Germline assignment: CDR1 WSHSY and CDR2 SAAADI. V shed 4 bases and J shed 3 bases, with 17 bases lying between them. Concerning this clonotype: As yet, its antigen is unknown.

As to time point: sample taken at primary tumor resection. One entry per CDR3 protein, called by TCRdb with MiXCR from the 5' RACE reads. This sample has over 10,000 distinct CDR3 sequences, with 4.5% to 5.5% found just once. V is TRBV10-2 and J is TRBJ2-3; D not certain. This clonotype was sampled from a male donor with early-stage non-small cell lung cancer. Sequenced here: lung tumor tissue, sampled at surgery. The CDR3 DNA follows: TGCGCCAGCAGTGGGCCACTGGACCCCGCGACAGATACGCAGTATTTT. Its protein product is CASSGPLDPATDTQYF.